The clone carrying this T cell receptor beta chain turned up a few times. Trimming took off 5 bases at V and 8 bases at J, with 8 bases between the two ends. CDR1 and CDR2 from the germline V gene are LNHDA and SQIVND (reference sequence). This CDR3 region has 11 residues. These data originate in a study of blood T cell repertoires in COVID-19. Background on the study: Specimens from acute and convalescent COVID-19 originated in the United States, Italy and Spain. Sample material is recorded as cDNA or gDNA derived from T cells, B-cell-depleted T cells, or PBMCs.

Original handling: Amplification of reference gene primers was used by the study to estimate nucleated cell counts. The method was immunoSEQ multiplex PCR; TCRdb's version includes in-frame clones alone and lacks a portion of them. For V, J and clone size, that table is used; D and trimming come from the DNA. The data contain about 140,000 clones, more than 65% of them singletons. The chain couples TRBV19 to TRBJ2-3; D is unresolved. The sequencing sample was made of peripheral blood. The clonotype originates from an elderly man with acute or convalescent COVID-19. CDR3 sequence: CASSRHSTQYF. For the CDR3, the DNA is TGTGCCAGTAGTCGGCACAGTACGCAGTATTTT.